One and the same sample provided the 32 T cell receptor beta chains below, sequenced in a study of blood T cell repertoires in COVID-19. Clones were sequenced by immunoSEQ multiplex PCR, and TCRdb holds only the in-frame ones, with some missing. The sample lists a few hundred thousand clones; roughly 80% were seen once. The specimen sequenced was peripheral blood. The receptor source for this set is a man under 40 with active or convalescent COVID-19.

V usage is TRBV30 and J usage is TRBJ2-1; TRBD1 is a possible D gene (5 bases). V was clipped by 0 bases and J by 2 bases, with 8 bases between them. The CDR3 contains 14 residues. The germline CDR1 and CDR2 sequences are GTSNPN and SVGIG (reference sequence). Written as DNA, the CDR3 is TGTGCCTGGAGTGTAGGGGTGACCTACAATGAGCAGTTCTTC. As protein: CAWSVGVTYNEQFF.

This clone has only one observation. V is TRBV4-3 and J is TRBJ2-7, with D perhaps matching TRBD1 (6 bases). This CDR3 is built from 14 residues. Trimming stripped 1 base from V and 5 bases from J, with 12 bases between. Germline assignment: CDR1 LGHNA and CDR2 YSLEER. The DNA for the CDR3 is TGCGCCAGCAGCCAAGGAGGGGGTCTCGACGAGCAGTACTTC. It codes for CASSQGGGLDEQYF.

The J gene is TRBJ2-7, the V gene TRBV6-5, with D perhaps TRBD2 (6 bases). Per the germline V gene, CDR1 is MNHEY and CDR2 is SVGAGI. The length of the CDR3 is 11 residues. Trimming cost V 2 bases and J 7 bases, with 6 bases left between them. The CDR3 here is CASSYGGEQYF. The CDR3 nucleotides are TGTGCCAGCAGTTACGGGGGGGAGCAGTACTTC.

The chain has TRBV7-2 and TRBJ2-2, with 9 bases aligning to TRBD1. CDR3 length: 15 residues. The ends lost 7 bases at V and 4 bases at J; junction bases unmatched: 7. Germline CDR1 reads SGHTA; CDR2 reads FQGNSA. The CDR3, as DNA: TGTGCCAGCAATACCGGGACAGGGCTCACCGGGGAGCTGTTTTTT. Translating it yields CASNTGTGLTGELFF.

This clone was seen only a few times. CDR3 loop: CASSQSGRVQGNQPQHF. Written as DNA, the CDR3 is TGCGCCAGCAGTCAATCGGGCAGGGTGCAGGGCAATCAGCCCCAGCATTTT. The chain employs TRBV23-1 and TRBJ1-5; TRBD1 might be the D (5 bases). TRBV23-1 is an ORF; its function is uncertain. This CDR3 contains 17 residues. The V gene lost 0 bases and the J gene lost 2 bases, with 14 bases spanning the gap.

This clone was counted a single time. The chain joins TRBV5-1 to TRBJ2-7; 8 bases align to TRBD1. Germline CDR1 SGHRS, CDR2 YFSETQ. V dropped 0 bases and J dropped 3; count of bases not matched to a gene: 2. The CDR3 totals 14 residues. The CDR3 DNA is TGCGCCAGCAGCTTGGGAGACAGGGGCTACGAGCAGTACTTC. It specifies CASSLGDRGYEQYF.

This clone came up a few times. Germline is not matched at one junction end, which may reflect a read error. The CDR3 DNA follows: TGTGCCAGCAGTTACGCAACAGTGAATTCGCCCCTCCACTTT. Translating it yields CASSYATVNSPLHF. This chain joins TRBV6-5 and TRBJ1-6, with no clear D. CDR1 MNHEY and CDR2 SVGAGI come from the germline V gene. CDR3 size: 14 residues.

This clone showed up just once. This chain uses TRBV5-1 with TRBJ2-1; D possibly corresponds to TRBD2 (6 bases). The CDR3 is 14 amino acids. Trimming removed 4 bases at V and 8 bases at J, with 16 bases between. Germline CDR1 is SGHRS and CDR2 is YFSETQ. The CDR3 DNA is TGCGCCAGCAGCCCCTCTCCGGAGGGATATGAGCAGTTCTTC. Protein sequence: CASSPSPEGYEQFF. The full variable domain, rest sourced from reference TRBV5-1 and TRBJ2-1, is KAGVTQTPRYLIKTRGQQVTLSCSPISGHRSVSWYQQTPGQGLQFLFEYFSETQRNKGNFPGRFSGRQFSNSRSEMNVSTLELGDSALYLCASSPSPEGYEQFFGPGTRLTVL.

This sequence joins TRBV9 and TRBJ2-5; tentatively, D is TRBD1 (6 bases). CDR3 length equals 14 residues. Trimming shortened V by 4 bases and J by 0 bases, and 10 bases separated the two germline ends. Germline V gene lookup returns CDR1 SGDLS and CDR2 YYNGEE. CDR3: CASSTRQDQETQYF. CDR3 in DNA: TGTGCCAGCAGCACCAGACAGGACCAAGAGACCCAGTACTTC.

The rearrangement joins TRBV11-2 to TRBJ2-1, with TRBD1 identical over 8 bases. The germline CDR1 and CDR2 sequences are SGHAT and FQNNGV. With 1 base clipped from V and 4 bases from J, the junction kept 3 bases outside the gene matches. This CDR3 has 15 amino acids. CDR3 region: CASSLGDRQYNEQFF. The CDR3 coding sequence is TGTGCCAGCAGCTTAGGGGACAGGCAATACAATGAGCAGTTCTTC.

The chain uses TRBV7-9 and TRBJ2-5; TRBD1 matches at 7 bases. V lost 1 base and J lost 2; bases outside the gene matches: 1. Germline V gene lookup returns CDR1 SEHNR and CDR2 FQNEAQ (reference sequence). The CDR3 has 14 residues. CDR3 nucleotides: TGTGCCAGCAGCTTAGTGGGACAGCAAGAGACCCAGTACTTC. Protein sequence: CASSLVGQQETQYF.

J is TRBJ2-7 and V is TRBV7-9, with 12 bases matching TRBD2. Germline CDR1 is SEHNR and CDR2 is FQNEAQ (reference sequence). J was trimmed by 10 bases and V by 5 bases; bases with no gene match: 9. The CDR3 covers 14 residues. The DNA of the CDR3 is TGTGCCAGCAGCACGACTAGCGGGGGTCCCCTCCAGTACTTC. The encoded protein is CASSTTSGGPLQYF.

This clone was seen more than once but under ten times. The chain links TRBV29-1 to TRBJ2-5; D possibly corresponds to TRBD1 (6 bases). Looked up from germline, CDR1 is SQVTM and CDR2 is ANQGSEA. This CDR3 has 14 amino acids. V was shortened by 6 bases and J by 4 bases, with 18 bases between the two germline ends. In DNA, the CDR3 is TGCAGCGTCGCGACAGGTCCAGTCGCAGAGACCCAGTACTTC. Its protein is CSVATGPVAETQYF.

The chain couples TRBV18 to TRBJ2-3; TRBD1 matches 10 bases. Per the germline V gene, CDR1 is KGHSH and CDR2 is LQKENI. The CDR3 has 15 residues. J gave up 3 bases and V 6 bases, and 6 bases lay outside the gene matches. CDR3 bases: TGTGCCAGCTCCCAGGGACAGGGGAGGACAGATACGCAGTATTTT. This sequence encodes CASSQGQGRTDTQYF.

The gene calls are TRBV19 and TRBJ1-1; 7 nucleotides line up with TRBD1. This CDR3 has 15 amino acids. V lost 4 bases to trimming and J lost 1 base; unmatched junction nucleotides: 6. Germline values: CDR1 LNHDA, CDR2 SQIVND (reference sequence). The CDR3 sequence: CASSTDRYTNTEAFF. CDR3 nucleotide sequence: TGTGCCAGTAGTACGGACAGGTATACGAACACTGAAGCTTTCTTT.

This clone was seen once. The CDR3 is CASSDPGNSYNEQFF. CDR3 nucleotides: TGTGCCAGCAGTGACCCGGGGAACTCCTACAATGAGCAGTTCTTC. This rearrangement joins TRBV2 to TRBJ2-1; D possibly corresponds to TRBD2 (5 bases). Germline V gene lookup returns CDR1 SNHLY and CDR2 FYNNEI. CDR3 length equals 15 residues. Trimming shortened V by 3 bases and J by 0 bases, and 9 bases separated the two germline ends.

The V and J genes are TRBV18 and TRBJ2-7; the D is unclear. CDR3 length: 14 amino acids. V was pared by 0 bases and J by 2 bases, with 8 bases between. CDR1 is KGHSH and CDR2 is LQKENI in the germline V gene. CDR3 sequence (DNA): TGTGCCAGCTCACCACCGCAGATGCCCTACGAGCAGTACTTC. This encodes CASSPPQMPYEQYF.

CDR3 DNA sequence: TGCAGCGTTGAAGACCTAAGCGCGAACACCGGGGAGCTGTTTTTT. This sequence encodes CSVEDLSANTGELFF. V gene TRBV29-1 combines with J gene TRBJ2-2; D is unresolved. The V gene's germline CDR1 is SQVTM and CDR2 ANQGSEA. V dropped 0 bases and J dropped 0 bases, with 8 bases sitting between them. The CDR3 runs to 15 residues.

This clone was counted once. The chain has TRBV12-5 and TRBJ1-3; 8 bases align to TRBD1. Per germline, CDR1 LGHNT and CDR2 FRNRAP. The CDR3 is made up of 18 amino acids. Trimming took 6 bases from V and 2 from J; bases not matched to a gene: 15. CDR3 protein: CASGSVVAGGVAGNTIYF. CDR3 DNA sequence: TGTGCTAGTGGATCCGTGGTCGCAGGGGGCGTCGCTGGAAACACCATATATTTT.

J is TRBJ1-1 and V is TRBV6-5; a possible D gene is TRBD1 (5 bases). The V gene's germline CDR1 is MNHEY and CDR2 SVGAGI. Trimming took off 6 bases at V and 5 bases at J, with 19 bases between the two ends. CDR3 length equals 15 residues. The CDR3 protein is CASRGPGRLATEAFF. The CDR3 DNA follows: TGTGCCAGCAGGGGTCCGGGACGACTAGCAACTGAAGCTTTCTTT.

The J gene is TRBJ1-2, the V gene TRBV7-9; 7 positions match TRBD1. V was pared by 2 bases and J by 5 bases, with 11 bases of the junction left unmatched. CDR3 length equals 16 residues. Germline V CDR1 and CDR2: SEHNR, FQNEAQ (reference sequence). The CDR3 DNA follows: TGTGCCAGCAGCTTAAGTGGACAGGAGACTTTGTATGGCTACACCTTC. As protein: CASSLSGQETLYGYTF.

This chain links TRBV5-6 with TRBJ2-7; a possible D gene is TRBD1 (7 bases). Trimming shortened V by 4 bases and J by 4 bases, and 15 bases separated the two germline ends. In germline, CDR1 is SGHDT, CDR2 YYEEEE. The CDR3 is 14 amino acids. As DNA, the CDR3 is TGTGCCAGCAGCCAGGGGGGCAGGGTTTACGAGCAGTACTTC. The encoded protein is CASSQGGRVYEQYF. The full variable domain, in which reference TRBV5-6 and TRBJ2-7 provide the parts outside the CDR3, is DAGVTQSPTHLIKTRGQQVTLRCSPKSGHDTVSWYQQALGQGPQFIFQYYEEEERQRGNFPDRFSGHQFPNYSSELNVNALLLGDSALYLCASSQGGRVYEQYFGPGTRLTVT.

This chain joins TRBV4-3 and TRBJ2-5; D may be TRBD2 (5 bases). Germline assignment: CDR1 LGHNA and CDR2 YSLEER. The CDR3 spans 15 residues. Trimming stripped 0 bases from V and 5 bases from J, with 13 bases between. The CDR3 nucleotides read TGCGCCAGCAGCCAAGACCGGGGTTCTGTGGAGACCCAGTACTTC. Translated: CASSQDRGSVETQYF.

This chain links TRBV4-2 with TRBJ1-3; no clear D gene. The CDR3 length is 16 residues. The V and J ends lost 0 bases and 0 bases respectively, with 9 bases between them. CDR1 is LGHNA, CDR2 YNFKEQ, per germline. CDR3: CASSQDLAISGNTIYF. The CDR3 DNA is TGTGCCAGCAGCCAAGACCTCGCTATCTCTGGAAACACCATATATTTT.

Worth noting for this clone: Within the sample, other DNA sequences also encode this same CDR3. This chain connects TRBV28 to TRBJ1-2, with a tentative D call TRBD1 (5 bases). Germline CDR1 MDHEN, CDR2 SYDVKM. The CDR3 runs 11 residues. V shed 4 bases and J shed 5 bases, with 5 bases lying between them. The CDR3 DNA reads TGTGCCAGCAGTTCAGGGTATGGCTACACCTTC. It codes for CASSSGYGYTF.

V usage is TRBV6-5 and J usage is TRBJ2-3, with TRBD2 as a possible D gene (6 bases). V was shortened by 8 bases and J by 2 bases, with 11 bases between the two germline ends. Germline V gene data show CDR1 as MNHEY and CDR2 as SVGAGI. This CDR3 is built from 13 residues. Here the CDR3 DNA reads TGTGCCAGCCGGGGGATAGCCACAGATACGCAGTATTTT. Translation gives CASRGIATDTQYF.

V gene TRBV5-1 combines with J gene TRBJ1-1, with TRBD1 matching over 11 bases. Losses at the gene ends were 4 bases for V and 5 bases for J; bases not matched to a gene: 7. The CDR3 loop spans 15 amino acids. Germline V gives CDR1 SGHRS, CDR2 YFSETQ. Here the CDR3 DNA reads TGCGCCAGCAGCCCAAGGACAGGGGGCGGGACTGAAGCTTTCTTT. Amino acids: CASSPRTGGGTEAFF.

The CDR3 reads CASSFGQGNYGYTF. The CDR3 DNA is TGCGCCAGCAGCTTCGGACAGGGAAATTATGGCTACACCTTC. The rearrangement joins TRBV5-1 to TRBJ1-2, with 8 positions matching TRBD1. Germline CDR1 reads SGHRS; CDR2 reads YFSETQ. V lost 2 bases to trimming and J lost 5 bases; unmatched junction nucleotides: 5. CDR3 length: 14 amino acids.

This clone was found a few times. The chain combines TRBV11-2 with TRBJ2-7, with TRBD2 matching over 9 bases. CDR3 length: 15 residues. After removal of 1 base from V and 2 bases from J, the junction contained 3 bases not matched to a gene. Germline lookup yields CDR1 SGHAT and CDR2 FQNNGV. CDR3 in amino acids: CASSLVAGAAYEQYF. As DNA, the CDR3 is TGTGCCAGCAGCTTAGTAGCGGGGGCTGCCTACGAGCAGTACTTC.

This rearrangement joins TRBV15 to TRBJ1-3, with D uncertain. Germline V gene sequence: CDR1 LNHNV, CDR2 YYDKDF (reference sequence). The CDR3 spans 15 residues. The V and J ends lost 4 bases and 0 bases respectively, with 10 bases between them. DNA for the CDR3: TGTGCCACCAGCACAGACTTCTACTCTGGAAACACCATATATTTT. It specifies CATSTDFYSGNTIYF. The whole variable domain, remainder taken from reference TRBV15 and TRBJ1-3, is DAMVIQNPRYQVTQFGKPVTLSCSQTLNHNVMYWYQQKSSQAPKLLFHYYDKDFNNEADTPDNFQSRRPNTSFCFLDIRSPGLGDTAMYLCATSTDFYSGNTIYFGEGSWLTVV.

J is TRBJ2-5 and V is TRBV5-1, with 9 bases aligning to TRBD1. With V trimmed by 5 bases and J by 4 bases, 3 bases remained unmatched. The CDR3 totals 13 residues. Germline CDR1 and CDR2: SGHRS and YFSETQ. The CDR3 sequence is CASSSTGGETQYF. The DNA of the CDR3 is TGCGCCAGCAGTTCGACAGGGGGAGAGACCCAGTACTTC.

CDR3 DNA: TGTGCCAGCAGCTTAAGGCGGGCCTGGGATACGCAGTATTTT. Amino acid sequence: CASSLRRAWDTQYF. The V call is TRBV7-2, the J call TRBJ2-3, with a tentative D call TRBD2 (5 bases). Between the trimmed V and J ends, which lost 2 bases and 6 bases, there was a span of 12 bases. CDR3 length: 14 residues. Germline V lookup: CDR1 SGHTA, CDR2 FQGNSA.